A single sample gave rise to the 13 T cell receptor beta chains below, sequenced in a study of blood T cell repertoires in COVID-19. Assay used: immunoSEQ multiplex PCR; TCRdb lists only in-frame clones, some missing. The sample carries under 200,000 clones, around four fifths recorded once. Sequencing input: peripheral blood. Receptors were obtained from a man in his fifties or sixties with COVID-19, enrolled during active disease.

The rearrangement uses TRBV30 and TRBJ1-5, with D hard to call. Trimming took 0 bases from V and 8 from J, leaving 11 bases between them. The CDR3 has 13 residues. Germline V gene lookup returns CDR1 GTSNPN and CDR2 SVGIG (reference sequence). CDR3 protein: CAWSVKSSEPQHF. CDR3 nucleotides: TGTGCCTGGAGTGTTAAGTCTTCGGAGCCCCAGCATTTT.

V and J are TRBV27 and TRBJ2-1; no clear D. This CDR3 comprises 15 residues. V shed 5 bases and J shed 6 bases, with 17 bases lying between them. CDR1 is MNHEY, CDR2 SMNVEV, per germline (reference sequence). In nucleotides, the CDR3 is TGTGCCAGCAGTATGACAAAACAATTCTCCAATGAGCAGTTCTTC. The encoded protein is CASSMTKQFSNEQFF.

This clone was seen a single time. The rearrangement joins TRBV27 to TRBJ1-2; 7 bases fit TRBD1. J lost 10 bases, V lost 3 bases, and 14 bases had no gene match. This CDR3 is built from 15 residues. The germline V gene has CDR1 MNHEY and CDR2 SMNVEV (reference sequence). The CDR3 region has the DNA TGTGCCAGCAGTTTGGGACAGAAATCTCAGCGTGACTACACCTTC. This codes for CASSLGQKSQRDYTF.

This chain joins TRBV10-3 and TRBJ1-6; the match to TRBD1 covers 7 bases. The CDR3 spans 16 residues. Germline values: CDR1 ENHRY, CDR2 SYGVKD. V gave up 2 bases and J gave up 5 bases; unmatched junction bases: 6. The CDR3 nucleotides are TGTGCCATCAGTGAGCAGGGGACAGAGAATAATTCACCCCTCCACTTT. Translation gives CAISEQGTENNSPLHF.

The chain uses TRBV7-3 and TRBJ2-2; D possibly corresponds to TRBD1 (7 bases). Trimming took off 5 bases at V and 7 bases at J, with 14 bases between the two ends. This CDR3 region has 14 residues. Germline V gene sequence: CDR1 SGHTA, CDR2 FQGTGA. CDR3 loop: CASSPQGRSGELFF. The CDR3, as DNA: TGTGCCAGCAGCCCACAGGGGAGGAGCGGGGAGCTGTTTTTT.

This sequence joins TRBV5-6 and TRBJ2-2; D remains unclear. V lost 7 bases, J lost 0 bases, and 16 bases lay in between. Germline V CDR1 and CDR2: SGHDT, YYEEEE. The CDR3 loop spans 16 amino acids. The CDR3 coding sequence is TGTGCCAGCTCAGCTTTTGTACGGGCGAACACCGGGGAGCTGTTTTTT. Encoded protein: CASSAFVRANTGELFF.

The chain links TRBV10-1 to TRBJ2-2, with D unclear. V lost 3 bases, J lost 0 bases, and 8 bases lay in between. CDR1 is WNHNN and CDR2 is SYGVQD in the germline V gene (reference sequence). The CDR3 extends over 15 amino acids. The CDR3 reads CASSDSAANTGELFF. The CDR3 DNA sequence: TGCGCCAGCAGTGACAGTGCCGCGAACACCGGGGAGCTGTTTTTT.

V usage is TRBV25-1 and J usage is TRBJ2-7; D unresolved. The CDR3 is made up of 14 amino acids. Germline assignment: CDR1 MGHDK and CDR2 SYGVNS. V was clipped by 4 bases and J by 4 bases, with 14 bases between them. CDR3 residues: CASSAGLPRYEQYF. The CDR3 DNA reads TGTGCCAGCAGTGCAGGCCTGCCTCGATACGAGCAGTACTTC.

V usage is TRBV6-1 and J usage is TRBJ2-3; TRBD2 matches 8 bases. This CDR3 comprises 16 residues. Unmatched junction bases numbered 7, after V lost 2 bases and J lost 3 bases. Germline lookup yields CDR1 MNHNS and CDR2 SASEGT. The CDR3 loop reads CASSESTGGPTDTQYF. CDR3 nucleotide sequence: TGTGCCAGCAGTGAATCGACGGGAGGGCCAACAGATACGCAGTATTTT.

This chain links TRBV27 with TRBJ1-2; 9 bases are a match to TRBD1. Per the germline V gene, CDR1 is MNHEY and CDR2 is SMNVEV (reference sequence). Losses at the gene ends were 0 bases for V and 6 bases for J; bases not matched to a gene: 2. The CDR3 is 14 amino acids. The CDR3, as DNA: TGTGCCAGCAGTTTATCCGGGACAGGGCATGGCTACACCTTC. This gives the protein CASSLSGTGHGYTF.

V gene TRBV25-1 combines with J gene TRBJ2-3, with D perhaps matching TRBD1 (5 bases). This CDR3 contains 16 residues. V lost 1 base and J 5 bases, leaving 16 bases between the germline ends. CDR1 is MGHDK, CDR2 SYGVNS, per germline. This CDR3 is CASSEFGSQGKDTQYF. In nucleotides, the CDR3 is TGTGCCAGCAGTGAATTTGGGTCCCAGGGTAAAGATACGCAGTATTTT.

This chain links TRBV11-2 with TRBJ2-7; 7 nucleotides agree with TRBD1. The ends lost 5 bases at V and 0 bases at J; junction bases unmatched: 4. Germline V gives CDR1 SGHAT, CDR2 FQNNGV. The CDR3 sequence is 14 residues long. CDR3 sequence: CASSADRISYEQYF. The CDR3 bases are TGTGCCAGCAGCGCGGACAGGATCTCCTACGAGCAGTACTTC.

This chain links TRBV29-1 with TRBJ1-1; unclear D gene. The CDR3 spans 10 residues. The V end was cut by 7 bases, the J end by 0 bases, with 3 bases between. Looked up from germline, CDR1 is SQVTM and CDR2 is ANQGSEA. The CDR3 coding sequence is TGCAGCGGTATGAACACTGAAGCTTTCTTT. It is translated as CSGMNTEAFF.